Listed below are T cell receptor beta chains from one sample, sequenced in a study of T cell responses to AZD1222 COVID-19 vaccine. Assay: immunoSEQ multiplex PCR; the TCRdb copy retains only in-frame clones and omits some. In the table there are over 100,000 clones, approximately 87% of which are singletons. This specimen was peripheral blood, taken 28 days after the second AZD1222 dose. These receptor sequences come from an adult who received the AZD1222 COVID-19 vaccine. The conserved cysteine and the conserved F or W are not part of the CDR3 here. The order of the fields is V gene, CDR3 protein.

TRBV7-2 | ASSLGTNTEAF
TRBV20-1 | SASRQGRYEQY
TRBV29-1 | SGPLGYEQY
TRBV20-1 | SARVGGEQF
TRBV7-2 | ASSLELLGQGSYT
TRBV19 | ASSPRGRVTEAF
TRBV18 | ASSRRTGASDTYEQY
TRBV28 | ASSLGGVSGDYEQY
TRBV29-1 | RGGLGNEQF
TRBV7-8 | ASSLTSSGTAYNQPQH
TRBV30 | AWNVGLNEQF
TRBV27 | ASSWGQGNAAF
TRBV2 | ATSQGLNYGYT
TRBV7-9 | ASSFGTVYGYT
TRBV6-2/TRBV6-3 | ASSRQGPYGYT
TRBV5-4 | ASSSGALAGGTRTQY
TRBV4-3 | ASSQGRASYEQY
TRBV30 | AWSKLTSTDTQY
TRBV7-9 | ASSLGPTSGETQY
TRBV11-2 | ASSPPQGNEQY
TRBV6-5 | ASRTGRSPYEQY
TRBV6-2/TRBV6-3 | ASSSGTSGSGQY
TRBV6-6 | ASKAPENIQY